This T cell receptor beta chain was captured in a study of cytomegalovirus exposure and HLA in healthy donors. For the study at large: The use of the same platform for the 90 to 150 validation repertoires and the 666 first-cohort repertoires was reported by a later analysis. Study outcomes and limitations: The study designated 150 or so TCR beta chains cytomegalovirus-associated.

With V trimmed by 3 bases and J by 5 bases, 9 bases remained unmatched. The CDR3 totals 15 residues. Per the germline V gene, CDR1 is SGHTA and CDR2 is FQGTGA. Some clones are missing from TCRdb's copy, which holds only in-frame ones; the method was immunoSEQ multiplex PCR. The sample lists roughly 250,000 clones, around nine tenths occurring once. This clone was observed a handful of times. The antigen is unknown. The sequenced sample was PBMCs. The receptor's source is a man between 18 and 29 years old in good health and CMV-seronegative. The V call is TRBV7-3, the J call TRBJ2-7; TRBD2 matches 8 bases. For the CDR3, the DNA is TGTGCCAGCAGCTTTACGGGAGGGCCGATTGACGAGCAGTACTTC. Protein sequence: CASSFTGGPIDEQYF. Full variable domain (rest looked up from reference TRBV7-3 and TRBJ2-7): GAGVSQTPSNKVTEKGKYVELRCDPISGHTALYWYRQSLGQGPEFLIYFQGTGAADDSGLPNDRFFAVRPEGSVSTLKIQRTERGDSAVYLCASSFTGGPIDEQYFGPGTRLTVT.